Here is one TCR beta chain with its context. The sample originates from a study of blood T cell repertoires in COVID-19. Study-wide context: COVID-19 samples from acute and convalescent phases originated in the United States, Italy and Spain. Sample material is recorded as cDNA or gDNA derived from T cells, B-cell-depleted T cells, or PBMCs.

Trimming at V came to 2 bases and at J to 4 bases, leaving 8 bases not matched to a gene. The CDR3 contains 16 residues. In germline, CDR1 is MDHEN, CDR2 SYDVKM. Authors' methods: By means of reference gene primer amplification, nucleated cell counts were estimated. Profiled with immunoSEQ multiplex PCR; TCRdb holds only in-frame clones, not every one. The DNA was the basis for D and trimming; V, J and clone size are from that table. The sample carries about 200,000 clones, around nine tenths recorded once. The material sequenced was peripheral blood. The clonotype comes from a man between 40 and 49 years old with acute or convalescent COVID-19. This chain joins TRBV28 and TRBJ2-7; 10 nucleotides match TRBD2. CDR3 amino acids: CASSLPSAGGGYEQYF. DNA of the CDR3: TGTGCCAGCAGTTTACCCTCAGCGGGAGGGGGATACGAGCAGTACTTC.